The 18 T cell receptor beta chains given below trace back to one sample, sequenced in a study of T cell repertoires in cytomegalovirus infection. MiXCR, applied by TCRdb to the reads, yields one record per CDR3 protein. The sample holds roughly 500,000 distinct CDR3 sequences; under 55% are singletons and the top ten take about 45%. For these TCRs, the target antigens are not known. Sample: cultured PBMCs, taken from culture after CMV antigen stimulation. The receptors originated from a human donor in good health (CMV status not recorded). Some clones in this sample may be carry-over from other donors' samples.

The chain links TRBV6-5 to TRBJ2-5, with D maybe TRBD1 (6 bases). The V gene lost 3 bases and the J gene lost 4 bases, with 15 bases spanning the gap. Germline V gene data show CDR1 as MNHEY and CDR2 as SVGAGI. The CDR3 has 15 amino acids. Here the CDR3 DNA reads TGTGCCAGCAGTTATGGGGGCGCAAGGTTAGAGACCCAGTACTTC. It is translated as CASSYGGARLETQYF.

There are a few counts of this clonotype. The chain combines TRBV9 with TRBJ1-2; maybe TRBD1 (5 bases). CDR3 size: 13 residues. The germline gives CDR1 SGDLS, CDR2 YYNGEE. Deletions cut 2 bases from V and 4 bases from J, with 9 bases between. CDR3: CASSVTDAYGYTF. In DNA form, the CDR3 reads TGTGCCAGCAGCGTGACAGATGCCTATGGCTACACCTTC.

This chain links TRBV6-5 with TRBJ1-4, with D possibly being TRBD1 (5 bases). The CDR3 runs to 13 residues. Germline CDR1 reads MNHEY; CDR2 reads SVGAGI. V dropped 0 bases and J dropped 10 bases, with 9 bases sitting between them. The CDR3 DNA reads TGTGCCAGCAGTTACTCGTCGAGGGGAAAACTGTTTTTT. Its protein product is CASSYSSRGKLFF.

This clonotype showed up just a few times. This chain links TRBV7-2 with TRBJ2-2; TRBD2 aligns across 9 bases. CDR1 SGHTA and CDR2 FQGNSA come from the germline V gene. Losses at the gene ends were 8 bases for V and 3 bases for J; bases not matched to a gene: 4. CDR3 length equals 14 residues. The CDR3 here is CASRSGGHTGELFF. The CDR3 DNA follows: TGTGCCAGCCGTAGCGGGGGACACACCGGGGAGCTGTTTTTT.

This clonotype turned up a few times. The J gene is TRBJ2-1, the V gene TRBV7-2; possible D gene TRBD2, 7 bases. CDR1 is SGHTA and CDR2 is FQGNSA in the germline V gene. V lost 7 bases and J lost 10, with 20 bases in between. This CDR3 region has 14 residues. DNA of the CDR3: TGTGCCAGCAAGTGGGGGCGGGAGAGATCCGAGCAGTTCTTC. Translating gives CASKWGRERSEQFF.

The chain joins TRBV7-2 to TRBJ2-1; D is unresolved. This CDR3 contains 13 residues. V dropped 1 base and J dropped 5 bases, with 6 bases sitting between them. The germline gives CDR1 SGHTA, CDR2 FQGNSA. For the CDR3, the DNA is TGTGCCAGCAGCTTAGTTCTAAACAATGAGCAGTTCTTC. This encodes CASSLVLNNEQFF.

The chain combines TRBV20-1 with TRBJ1-4; D may be TRBD1 (5 bases). The V end lost 8 bases, the J end lost 6 bases, and 19 bases lay between the germline ends. The CDR3 spans 14 residues. Per germline, CDR1 DFQATT and CDR2 SNEGSKA (reference sequence). CDR3 in amino acids: CSTQPGPGDEKLFF. The CDR3 nucleotides read TGCAGTACACAGCCGGGACCTGGGGATGAAAAACTGTTTTTT.

In its sample, this clonotype was seen a few times. The chain recombines TRBV10-3 with TRBJ2-7, with D possibly being TRBD1 (5 bases). The CDR3 loop spans 13 amino acids. The V gene's germline CDR1 is ENHRY and CDR2 SYGVKD. The ends were cut back, 0 bases at V and 6 bases at J, with 9 bases in the middle. The CDR3 bases are TGTGCCATCAGTGAGTCGGCAGGGTCCGAGCAGTACTTC. This gives the protein CAISESAGSEQYF.

The rearrangement joins TRBV7-2 to TRBJ2-7, with TRBD1 identical over 9 bases. This CDR3 spans 15 amino acids. The V gene end was trimmed by 4 bases and the J gene end by 1 base; junction bases not matched to a gene: 5. Germline V lookup: CDR1 SGHTA, CDR2 FQGNSA. CDR3 DNA sequence: TGTGCCAGCAGCTACACAGGGGGCTCGTCCTACGAGCAGTACTTC. This translates into CASSYTGGSSYEQYF.

CDR3 residues: CSASRDRNTEAFF. The CDR3 bases are TGCAGTGCTAGCCGGGACAGGAACACTGAAGCTTTCTTT. This chain links TRBV20-1 with TRBJ1-1, with TRBD1 matching 7 bases. The CDR3 consists of 13 residues. Germline trimming cut 3 bases from V and 1 base from J; bases unmatched to any gene: 2. Germline lookup yields CDR1 DFQATT and CDR2 SNEGSKA (reference sequence).

The DNA of the CDR3 is TGTGCCAGCAGCAGCCGGGACTCCGACATCCAGAAGACCCAGTACTTC. This encodes CASSSRDSDIQKTQYF. J is TRBJ2-5 and V is TRBV7-9; the D gene is possibly TRBD2 (6 bases). The germline V gene has CDR1 SEHNR and CDR2 FQNEAQ (reference sequence). Trimming pared 5 bases from V and 6 bases from J, leaving 22 bases between. CDR3 length equals 16 residues.

The chain is built from TRBV12-3 or TRBV12-4 and TRBJ2-1; D might be TRBD1 (6 bases). V dropped 6 bases and J dropped 4 bases, with 13 bases sitting between them. This CDR3 region has 14 residues. The CDR3 sequence: CASRGQPSYNEQFF. The CDR3 DNA follows: TGTGCCAGCAGAGGACAGCCGTCTTACAATGAGCAGTTCTTC.

The CDR3 DNA reads as TGTGCCAGCAGTTTATCGGATTCACCCCTCCACTTT. This gives the protein CASSLSDSPLHF. The chain has TRBV12-3 or TRBV12-4 and TRBJ1-6; D unclear. The CDR3 length is 12 residues. V lost 2 bases, J lost 8 bases, and 4 bases lay in between.

The chain joins TRBV27 to TRBJ2-7; tentative D call: TRBD1 (7 bases). Germline V gene data show CDR1 as MNHEY and CDR2 as SMNVEV (reference sequence). The CDR3 consists of 18 residues. Trimming pared 1 base from V and 0 bases from J, leaving 19 bases between. CDR3 in DNA: TGTGCCAGCAGTTTATATGGACCCGCGGGACAGAGCTCCTACGAGCAGTACTTC. Translated: CASSLYGPAGQSSYEQYF.

This clonotype was seen a handful of times. The chain has TRBV7-2 and TRBJ1-3; no definite D call. Germline-derived CDR1 and CDR2 are SGHTA and FQGNSA. V lost 0 bases, J lost 0 bases, and 9 bases lay in between. The CDR3 contains 16 residues. CDR3 amino acids: CASSLATETSGNTIYF. The CDR3 DNA follows: TGTGCCAGCAGCTTAGCGACGGAGACCTCTGGAAACACCATATATTTT.

The rearrangement links TRBV7-8 to TRBJ2-4, with D perhaps matching TRBD1 (6 bases). The CDR3 runs 15 residues. Trimming removed 1 base from V and 0 bases from J, with 7 bases in between. Germline lookup yields CDR1 SGHVS and CDR2 FQNEAQ. The chain's CDR3 is CASSLGTVAKNIQYF. Written as DNA, the CDR3 is TGTGCCAGCAGCTTAGGGACAGTAGCCAAAAACATTCAGTACTTC.

The chain has TRBV6-5 and TRBJ1-2; possibly TRBD1 for D (6 bases). Trimming shortened V by 0 bases and J by 2 bases, and 10 bases separated the two germline ends. The CDR3 spans 15 residues. Germline assignment: CDR1 MNHEY and CDR2 SVGAGI. In DNA, the CDR3 is TGTGCCAGCAGTTACTCGGGGGGGCTGAACTATGGCTACACCTTC. It is translated as CASSYSGGLNYGYTF.

This clonotype was seen a few times. The CDR3 DNA follows: TGTGCCAGCAGCTTAGTTTGGGCCAGTAACAATGAGCAGTTCTTC. Its translation is CASSLVWASNNEQFF. The chain links TRBV7-2 to TRBJ2-1; D is ambiguous. V lost 1 base, J lost 5 bases, and 12 bases lay in between. CDR3 length: 15 residues. Germline assignment: CDR1 SGHTA and CDR2 FQGNSA.